The 28 T cell receptor beta chains in this list originate from one sample, sequenced in a study of siplizumab effects on memory and regulatory T cells. The assay was immunoSEQ multiplex PCR, and TCRdb's table has in-frame clones only and misses some. The sample records about 57,000 clones, less than 90% being singletons. Sample: memory CD4+ T cells sorted from blood. Every receptor here comes from a human donor in good health.

V is TRBV19 and J is TRBJ2-3; 7 bases are shared with TRBD2. The CDR3 consists of 15 residues. The junction had 5 bases not matched to a gene; V was cut back by 5 bases and J by 0 bases. The germline V gene has CDR1 LNHDA and CDR2 SQIVND (reference sequence). The CDR3 spells CASSAPSGSTDTQYF. The CDR3 DNA follows: TGTGCCAGTAGTGCCCCTAGCGGAAGCACAGATACGCAGTATTTT.

V and J are TRBV10-1 and TRBJ2-6; 8 bases fit TRBD1. With 8 bases clipped from V and 0 bases from J, the junction kept 6 bases outside the gene matches. CDR3 length equals 16 residues. The germline V gene encodes CDR1 WNHNN and CDR2 SYGVQD (reference sequence). This chain's CDR3 is CASLQGVISGANVLTF. The CDR3, as DNA: TGCGCCAGCCTACAGGGGGTGATCTCTGGGGCCAACGTCCTGACTTTC.

This clone was seen more than once but under ten times. CDR3 in amino acids: CAGTARSSGANVLTF. CDR3 DNA sequence: TGTGCGGGGACCGCGAGATCCTCTGGGGCCAACGTCCTGACTTTC. The chain is built from TRBV7-9 and TRBJ2-6, with D possibly called TRBD1 or TRBD2 (5 bases each). The CDR3 is made up of 15 amino acids. From germline, CDR1 is SEHNR and CDR2 FQNEAQ (reference sequence).

This CDR3 is CASRNRDVGYGYTF. The CDR3 DNA sequence: TGTGCCAGCAGAAACAGGGACGTGGGCTATGGCTACACCTTC. This chain uses TRBV6-5 with TRBJ1-2; D may be TRBD1 (6 bases). The V end was cut by 6 bases, the J end by 4 bases, with 15 bases between. Per germline, CDR1 MNHEY and CDR2 SVGAGI. This CDR3 has 14 amino acids.

The gene calls are TRBV25-1 and TRBJ2-5, with TRBD2 identical over 13 bases. The CDR3 spans 15 residues. Per the germline V gene, CDR1 is MGHDK and CDR2 is SYGVNS. The ends lost 3 bases at V and 5 bases at J; junction bases unmatched: 3. The CDR3 sequence is CASSDQLAGGETQYF. CDR3 DNA sequence: TGTGCCAGCAGTGATCAACTAGCGGGAGGGGAGACCCAGTACTTC.

The chain combines TRBV7-2 with TRBJ1-4; 7 nucleotides match TRBD1. Trimming at V came to 5 bases and at J to 8 bases, leaving 8 bases not matched to a gene. The CDR3 totals 14 residues. In germline, CDR1 is SGHTA, CDR2 FQGNSA. In DNA, the CDR3 is TGTGCCAGCAGCCCACAGGGGAGGGACGAAAAACTGTTTTTT. Protein: CASSPQGRDEKLFF.

Worth noting for this clone: At one boundary the junction diverges from the germline segment, which might be a read error. The chain has TRBV5-1 and TRBJ1-2; the D gene is possibly TRBD1 (5 bases). This CDR3 has 14 amino acids. CDR1 and CDR2 from the germline V gene are SGHRS and YFSETQ. The CDR3: CASSLLPGNYGYTF. As DNA, the CDR3 is TGTGCCAGCAGCTTGTTACCAGGGAACTATGGCTACACCTTC.

The chain is built from TRBV6-6 and TRBJ1-6; 9 bases align to TRBD1. Germline V CDR1 and CDR2: MNHNY, SVGAGI (reference sequence). Trimming at V came to 2 bases and at J to 7 bases, leaving 3 bases not matched to a gene. The CDR3 spans 15 residues. The CDR3 bases are TGTGCCAGCAGTTACGGGGACAGGGTCAATTCACCCCTCCACTTT. It translates to CASSYGDRVNSPLHF.

The rearrangement uses TRBV2 and TRBJ1-2; 7 nucleotides match TRBD1. The CDR3 length is 12 residues. The germline CDR1 and CDR2 sequences are SNHLY and FYNNEI. J lost 4 bases, V lost 7 bases, and 3 bases had no gene match. The DNA for the CDR3 is TGTGCCAGCATCCGACAGGGCTATGGCTACACCTTC. Its translation: CASIRQGYGYTF.

This chain links TRBV7-2 with TRBJ2-3; 9 nucleotides line up with TRBD1. There are 15 residues in the CDR3. Trimming at V came to 1 base and at J to 2 bases, leaving 1 base not matched to a gene. CDR1 and CDR2 from the germline V gene are SGHTA and FQGNSA. CDR3 coding DNA: TGTGCCAGCAGCTTAGGGGACAGGGCCACAGATACGCAGTATTTT. This sequence encodes CASSLGDRATDTQYF.

This clone was counted a few times. V gene TRBV12-5 combines with J gene TRBJ2-5, with 9 bases matching TRBD1. With 1 base clipped from V and 8 bases from J, the junction kept 8 bases outside the gene matches. The CDR3 runs 15 residues. CDR1 is LGHNT, CDR2 FRNRAP, per germline. CDR3 loop: CASGLAGGTGLTQYF. Here the CDR3 DNA reads TGTGCTAGTGGTTTGGCCGGAGGGACAGGGCTTACCCAGTACTTC. Variable domain in full (rest from reference TRBV12-5 and TRBJ2-5): DARVTQTPRHKVTEMGQEVTMRCQPILGHNTVFWYRQTMMQGLELLAYFRNRAPLDDSGMPKDRFSAEMPDATLATLKIQPSEPRDSAVYFCASGLAGGTGLTQYFGPGTRLLVL.

The J gene is TRBJ2-7, the V gene TRBV10-3, with TRBD2 identical over 11 bases. J lost 6 bases, V lost 8 bases, and 15 bases had no gene match. CDR1 and CDR2 (germline): ENHRY, SYGVKD. CDR3 size: 16 residues. The CDR3 DNA sequence: TGTGCCATCCGAGGGCACACTAGCGGGAGTTCTGGCGAGCAGTACTTC. Protein: CAIRGHTSGSSGEQYF.

V usage is TRBV15 and J usage is TRBJ2-1; 7 bases are a match to TRBD1. Looked up from germline, CDR1 is LNHNV and CDR2 is YYDKDF (reference sequence). The CDR3 runs 15 residues. The ends lost 1 base at V and 9 bases at J; junction bases unmatched: 9. The DNA for the CDR3 is TGTGCCACCAGCAGAGGAAGGGGGCACCGTGGTGAGCAGTTCTTC. It translates to CATSRGRGHRGEQFF. The whole variable domain, filled in from reference TRBV15 and TRBJ2-1, reads DAMVIQNPRYQVTQFGKPVTLSCSQTLNHNVMYWYQQKSSQAPKLLFHYYDKDFNNEADTPDNFQSRRPNTSFCFLDIRSPGLGDTAMYLCATSRGRGHRGEQFFGPGTRLTVL.

The rearrangement links TRBV7-3 to TRBJ2-2; tentative D call: TRBD1 (6 bases). V was trimmed by 2 bases and J by 5 bases, leaving 12 bases between them. The CDR3 spans 15 residues. Germline V gene sequence: CDR1 SGHTA, CDR2 FQGTGA. The CDR3 loop reads CASSLAGELTGELFF. The CDR3 coding sequence is TGTGCCAGCAGCTTAGCAGGGGAACTGACCGGGGAGCTGTTTTTT.

The genes are TRBV5-1 and TRBJ2-2; no firm D call. Per the germline V gene, CDR1 is SGHRS and CDR2 is YFSETQ. V dropped 3 bases and J dropped 3 bases, with 6 bases sitting between them. The length of the CDR3 is 13 residues. The CDR3 here is CASSWLDTGELFF. The CDR3 nucleotides are TGCGCCAGCAGCTGGCTGGACACCGGGGAGCTGTTTTTT.

The chain recombines TRBV7-6 with TRBJ2-1; perhaps TRBD1 as D (6 bases). Looked up from germline, CDR1 is SGHVS and CDR2 is FNYEAQ. CDR3 length: 16 residues. Deletions cut 2 bases from V and 0 bases from J, with 11 bases between. CDR3 DNA: TGTGCCAGCAGCTTACTTTCAGGGGTCTCCTACAATGAGCAGTTCTTC. Translated: CASSLLSGVSYNEQFF. The full variable domain, with the rest looked up from reference TRBV7-6 and TRBJ2-1, is GAGVSQSPRYKVTKRGQDVALRCDPISGHVSLYWYRQALGQGPEFLTYFNYEAQQDKSGLPNDRFSAERPEGSISTLTIQRTEQRDSAMYRCASSLLSGVSYNEQFFGPGTRLTVL.

This clone appeared a single time. The chain joins TRBV27 to TRBJ1-5; possibly TRBD1 for D (6 bases). Germline CDR1 MNHEY, CDR2 SMNVEV (reference sequence). This CDR3 contains 13 residues. V was shortened by 6 bases and J by 7 bases, with 13 bases between the two germline ends. CDR3 region: CASSPGQFQPQHF. The CDR3 coding sequence is TGTGCCAGCAGCCCCGGACAGTTCCAGCCCCAGCATTTT.

The chain carries TRBV11-1 and TRBJ2-7, with D hard to call. Trimming stripped 3 bases from V and 0 bases from J, with 15 bases between. The germline gives CDR1 SGHAT, CDR2 FQDESV (reference sequence). The CDR3 runs 16 residues. This chain's CDR3 is CASSFTTLASSYEQYF. CDR3 bases: TGTGCCAGCAGCTTTACTACCCTCGCCAGCTCCTACGAGCAGTACTTC.

The chain is built from TRBV29-1 and TRBJ2-2; maybe TRBD2 (6 bases). Germline lookup yields CDR1 SQVTM and CDR2 ANQGSEA. The CDR3 is 14 residues long. The germline V and J ends were trimmed by 7 bases and 2 bases, with 14 bases remaining between them. The CDR3 nucleotides read TGCAGCGCCCAGAATAGCGGCAACACCGGGGAGCTGTTTTTT. It yields the protein CSAQNSGNTGELFF.

V is TRBV23-1 and J is TRBJ1-5; 8 bases agree with TRBD1. TRBV23-1 is flagged as an ORF with uncertain function. V shed 4 bases, J shed 6 bases, and the junction held 14 bases outside the gene matches. The CDR3 is 17 amino acids. CDR3 DNA: TGCGCCAGCAGTCCAGCTGGACAGGGTTCGTTCAGTCAGCCCCAGCATTTT. Encoded protein: CASSPAGQGSFSQPQHF.

This clone showed up just once. V and J are TRBV29-1 and TRBJ1-2; D call uncertain. CDR1 is SQVTM, CDR2 ANQGSEA, per germline. Trimming left V 0 bases short and J 3 bases short, with 8 bases between. This CDR3 comprises 13 residues. Here the CDR3 DNA reads TGCAGCGTTGAAGACAGTTTCCACTATGGCTACACCTTC. This encodes CSVEDSFHYGYTF.

This chain connects TRBV29-1 to TRBJ2-3; 7 bases match TRBD2. Germline V CDR1 and CDR2: SQVTM, ANQGSEA. The CDR3 is made up of 14 amino acids. V was pared by 3 bases and J by 3 bases, with 6 bases of the junction left unmatched. CDR3 in DNA: TGCAGCGTTGATCTACCCGGGAGGACAGATACGCAGTATTTT. This codes for CSVDLPGRTDTQYF.

This clone has only one observation. The chain employs TRBV27 and TRBJ1-2; D ambiguous. This CDR3 has 15 residues. Germline CDR1 is MNHEY and CDR2 is SMNVEV (reference sequence). V was clipped by 0 bases and J by 7 bases, with 15 bases between them. The chain's CDR3 is CASSLSSRTRVGYTF. The CDR3 bases are TGTGCCAGCAGTTTATCTAGCAGGACTCGTGTTGGCTACACCTTC.

J is TRBJ2-2 and V is TRBV27; 9 bases agree with TRBD1. This CDR3 region has 16 residues. J was trimmed by 6 bases and V by 8 bases; bases with no gene match: 13. In germline, CDR1 is MNHEY, CDR2 SMNVEV (reference sequence). CDR3 coding DNA: TGTGCCAGCTCCAAAGGCGGGACAGGGATCCCCGGGGAGCTGTTTTTT. Its protein product is CASSKGGTGIPGELFF.

The rearrangement uses TRBV5-1 and TRBJ1-1; D is unclear. Trimming cost V 0 bases and J 0 bases, with 12 bases left between them. The germline gives CDR1 SGHRS, CDR2 YFSETQ. CDR3 size: 16 residues. CDR3: CASSLGSSVLNTEAFF. The CDR3, as DNA: TGCGCCAGCAGCTTGGGCAGTTCCGTCCTGAACACTGAAGCTTTCTTT.

CDR3 nucleotide sequence: TGTGCCAGCAGTGAAAAGGGGGGGCGGTATGAAAAACTGTTTTTT. Amino acid sequence: CASSEKGGRYEKLFF. V and J are TRBV6-1 and TRBJ1-4; a weak D match, TRBD1 (6 bases). The CDR3 loop spans 15 amino acids. From germline, CDR1 is MNHNS and CDR2 SASEGT. The V end lost 2 bases, the J end lost 6 bases, and 13 bases lay between the germline ends.

The V call is TRBV9, the J call TRBJ2-1; D is unclear. Trimming shortened V by 0 bases and J by 9 bases, and 16 bases separated the two germline ends. The CDR3 loop spans 15 amino acids. Germline V gives CDR1 SGDLS, CDR2 YYNGEE. In nucleotides, the CDR3 is TGTGCCAGCAGCGTAGCTGAGGTCCCGAGCAGTGAGCAGTTCTTC. Protein sequence: CASSVAEVPSSEQFF.

The rearrangement uses TRBV7-2 and TRBJ1-4, with a possible D match to TRBD1 (6 bases). Germline V gene sequence: CDR1 SGHTA, CDR2 FQGNSA. V dropped 1 base and J dropped 6 bases, with 21 bases sitting between them. CDR3 length equals 18 residues. CDR3 region: CASSLVSLLQGGDEKLFF. The DNA for the CDR3 is TGTGCCAGCAGCTTAGTCTCCCTTTTACAGGGAGGAGATGAAAAACTGTTTTTT.